These T cell receptor beta chains were read from a single sample in a study of blood T cell repertoires in COVID-19. Using immunoSEQ multiplex PCR, the repertoire was profiled, and TCRdb retains in-frame clones only, with some absent. The table lists 290,000 or so clones, around nine tenths of them singletons. The sequencing input was PBMCs or T cells enriched from blood (not recorded which). All receptors derive from a woman in her 30s who had recovered from COVID-19. Both conserved end residues are trimmed from each CDR3. Each record gives: J gene, CDR3 length, V gene, CDR3 protein.

TRBJ1-1 13 TRBV10-3 AIRQQGDRVTEAF
TRBJ2-1 12 TRBV5-1 ASSLLPLAREQF
TRBJ1-1 13 TRBV9 ASSVTGKFGTEAF
TRBJ2-1 15 TRBV9 ASTLGTSGKGNNEQF
TRBJ1-1 15 TRBV3-1/TRBV3-2 ASSQDPSGAQSTEAF
TRBJ1-1 12 TRBV6-5 ASSTRGHDTEAF
TRBJ2-1 9 TRBV11-2 ASSQGRTQF
TRBJ2-2 12 TRBV7-2 ASSYLGSTGELF
TRBJ2-6 12 TRBV9 ASTRDSGANVLT
TRBJ1-5 12 TRBV29-1 SVRIGGAAQPQH
TRBJ2-3 13 TRBV20-1 SASPLAGVSDTQY
TRBJ2-1 10 TRBV11-2 ASSATGDEQF
TRBJ2-7 9 TRBV7-9 ASSSTYEQY
TRBJ1-4 12 TRBV7-2 ASSLGGLNEKLF
TRBJ2-1 10 TRBV7-6 ASSLGREEQF
TRBJ2-1 15 TRBV28 ANEQGAPGLAYNEQF
TRBJ2-7 9 TRBV20-1 SASSGVEQY
TRBJ2-7 13 TRBV7-8 ASSRGTGGNYEQY
TRBJ2-5 12 TRBV28 ASSFRGQEKTQY
TRBJ1-1 14 TRBV18 ASSPPPQGAYTEAF
TRBJ2-7 11 TRBV4-3 ASSPGQTYEQY
TRBJ2-5 13 TRBV11-2 ASSFLGLAEETQY
TRBJ2-1 12 TRBV4-3 ASSPYITGREQF
TRBJ1-4 10 TRBV30 ASEVTNEKLF
TRBJ2-1 11 TRBV3-1/TRBV3-2 ASSQGPINEQF
TRBJ2-5 11 TRBV12-3/TRBV12-4 ASSHSSLETQY
TRBJ1-2 11 TRBV7-3 ASSPQGGYGYT
TRBJ2-7 13 TRBV28 ASSLEGSGSYEQY
TRBJ2-7 12 TRBV15 ATKNSDSAYEQY
TRBJ1-1 11 TRBV7-9 ASSADGNTEAF
TRBJ1-1 12 TRBV7-9 ASSSRDRDNEAF
TRBJ1-6 14 TRBV28 ASRYRTPSYNSPLH
TRBJ1-5 12 TRBV3-1/TRBV3-2 ASSHTGLDQPQH
TRBJ1-1 12 TRBV28 ASSLTDFNTEAF
TRBJ1-2 12 TRBV7-2 ASRHTGGLYGYT
TRBJ1-2 14 TRBV29-1 SVDFSGQAAFYGYT
TRBJ2-1 12 TRBV3-1/TRBV3-2 ASSQSRTLNEQF
TRBJ2-5 13 TRBV30 AWSVPGTGQETQY
TRBJ2-5 11 TRBV29-1 SVATSGSQAQY
TRBJ2-3 13 TRBV6-4 ASSDSGGGTDTQY
TRBJ1-5 13 TRBV23-1 ASRKGQGSNQPQH
TRBJ1-1 14 TRBV6-5 ASSYVWGQADTEAF